A single sample is the source of the 24 T cell receptor beta chains below, sequenced in a study of beta chain features in type 1 diabetes (dated by TCRdb to the late 2010s). The protocol used for the library was the immunoSEQ multiplex PCR assay. The High Capacity cDNA Reverse Transcription Kit was used to reverse transcribe all of the isolated RNA, meaning that expressed TCRB transcripts were what got sequenced. TCRdb stores this immuneACCESS table with in-frame sequences only. Part of the clones is absent; in the studies checked, under half of the shortfall reflects unresolved V genes, and no reason is known for the rest. The sample table contains nearly 250,000 clones; only one count was recorded for under 70% of them. In total, the top ten clones hold 0.053% of the sample. Sequenced: naive CD4+ T cells from blood. The cell subset or site label of this sample denotes: true naive CD4+ T cells. The source of these receptors is a man aged 25-45 years in good health.

The chain couples TRBV29-1 to TRBJ1-2; maybe TRBD1 (6 bases). V gave up 4 bases and J gave up 8 bases, with 26 bases separating them. The CDR3 has 16 amino acids. The V gene's germline CDR1 is SQVTM and CDR2 ANQGSEA. The CDR3 loop is CSVAAGPGTGMDGYTF. The CDR3 DNA is TGCAGCGTTGCCGCGGGGCCGGGAACAGGGATGGACGGCTACACCTTC.

This clone has more than one count but fewer than ten. V gene TRBV14 combines with J gene TRBJ2-1; 9 nucleotides agree with TRBD1. Germline CDR1 reads SGHDN; CDR2 reads FVKESK. The CDR3 has 14 amino acids. J was trimmed by 9 bases and V by 8 bases; bases with no gene match: 11. The CDR3 bases are TGTGCCAGCGGATTACAGGGGGCGGTTGGTGAGCAGTTCTTC. As protein: CASGLQGAVGEQFF.

A word on this clone: This CDR3 is also generated by other DNA sequences in the sample. This chain links TRBV29-1 with TRBJ1-1; D is undetermined. Germline V gene data show CDR1 as SQVTM and CDR2 as ANQGSEA. V lost 4 bases to trimming and J lost 1 base, with 10 bases between them. This CDR3 region has 13 residues. In DNA form, the CDR3 reads TGCAGCGTTGGTGGCCGCCAGAACACTGAAGCTTTCTTT. It codes for CSVGGRQNTEAFF.

The rearrangement uses TRBV9 and TRBJ2-1; 11 nucleotides line up with TRBD2. The length of the CDR3 is 17 residues. With V trimmed by 4 bases and J by 1 base, 7 bases remained unmatched. From germline, CDR1 is SGDLS and CDR2 YYNGEE. This CDR3 reads CASSPHLAGGSYNEQFF. The CDR3 nucleotides read TGTGCCAGCAGCCCGCACTTAGCGGGAGGGTCCTACAATGAGCAGTTCTTC.

The chain employs TRBV7-2 and TRBJ2-2, with TRBD1 as a possible D gene (6 bases). Germline lookup yields CDR1 SGHTA and CDR2 FQGNSA. V shed 10 bases and J shed 0 bases, with 12 bases lying between them. The CDR3 runs to 14 residues. CDR3 bases: TGTGCCACCTTACAGGGCACGAACACCGGGGAGCTGTTTTTT. Its protein product is CATLQGTNTGELFF.

A few counts support this clone. This chain links TRBV30 with TRBJ2-2, with D uncertain. Germline V CDR1 and CDR2: GTSNPN, SVGIG (reference sequence). The CDR3 contains 12 residues. V was shortened by 2 bases and J by 4 bases, with 5 bases between the two germline ends. The CDR3 loop is CAWSYITGELFF. In DNA form, the CDR3 reads TGTGCCTGGAGTTACATCACCGGGGAGCTGTTTTTT.

The chain couples TRBV9 to TRBJ2-1; D call uncertain. The ends were cut back, 4 bases at V and 0 bases at J, with 11 bases in the middle. Germline assignment: CDR1 SGDLS and CDR2 YYNGEE. This CDR3 region has 15 residues. The chain's CDR3 is CASSTSAYSYNEQFF. The CDR3 DNA reads TGTGCCAGCAGCACCAGCGCCTACTCCTACAATGAGCAGTTCTTC.

The DNA for the CDR3 is TGTGCCAGCAGCCGTAGACAGGGAGTGAACACTGAAGCTTTCTTT. The encoded protein is CASSRRQGVNTEAFF. The V and J genes are TRBV7-9 and TRBJ1-1, with 7 bases identical to TRBD1. The ends lost 5 bases at V and 0 bases at J; junction bases unmatched: 6. Germline V CDR1 and CDR2: SEHNR, FQNEAQ (reference sequence). The CDR3 length is 15 residues.

The chain combines TRBV18 with TRBJ2-6; no clear D gene. Trimming shortened V by 2 bases and J by 0 bases, and 14 bases separated the two germline ends. The CDR3 sequence is 18 residues long. Looked up from germline, CDR1 is KGHSH and CDR2 is LQKENI. This CDR3 is CASSPFLSGPSGANVLTF. CDR3 DNA sequence: TGTGCCAGCTCACCATTCTTATCAGGACCCTCTGGGGCCAACGTCCTGACTTTC.

In the case of this clone: The same CDR3 also results from other DNA sequences found in this sample. The chain recombines TRBV9 with TRBJ2-5, with D possibly being TRBD1 (6 bases). CDR1 is SGDLS, CDR2 YYNGEE, per germline. V lost 0 bases and J lost 3, with 6 bases in between. This CDR3 is 13 amino acids long. This CDR3 is CASSVGTEETQYF. CDR3 nucleotide sequence: TGTGCCAGCAGCGTAGGGACAGAAGAGACCCAGTACTTC.

The CDR3 reads CSVEDSHEQYF. The CDR3 coding sequence is TGCAGCGTTGAAGACTCTCACGAGCAGTACTTC. This chain uses TRBV29-1 with TRBJ2-7, with D unclear. The germline V gene encodes CDR1 SQVTM and CDR2 ANQGSEA. Trimming cost V 0 bases and J 5 bases, with 5 bases left between them. CDR3 length equals 11 residues.

In this sample, this clone turned up once. V gene TRBV7-2 combines with J gene TRBJ2-7; D is unclear. Trimming left V 4 bases short and J 2 bases short, with 12 bases between. The CDR3 sequence is 14 residues long. The germline V gene has CDR1 SGHTA and CDR2 FQGNSA. CDR3 residues: CASSSRTPPYEQYF. As DNA, the CDR3 is TGTGCCAGCAGCTCTAGGACGCCCCCCTACGAGCAGTACTTC.

CDR3: CATSRDPSEFAQYF. DNA of the CDR3: TGTGCCACCAGCAGAGACCCCTCTGAGTTTGCGCAGTATTTT. This sequence joins TRBV15 and TRBJ2-3; no definite D call. Trimming stripped 0 bases from V and 10 bases from J, with 14 bases between. From germline, CDR1 is LNHNV and CDR2 YYDKDF (reference sequence). The CDR3 consists of 14 residues.

V usage is TRBV20-1 and J usage is TRBJ2-5; 8 bases line up with TRBD2. CDR3 length: 11 amino acids. The germline V gene has CDR1 DFQATT and CDR2 SNEGSKA (reference sequence). J gave up 10 bases and V 5 bases, and 6 bases lay outside the gene matches. CDR3 residues: CSASDGRVQYF. The CDR3 bases are TGCAGTGCTTCTGACGGGAGGGTCCAGTACTTC.

Turning to this clone: One end of the junction is discordant with germline, which a read error may explain. The V call is TRBV4-3, the J call TRBJ2-1; perhaps TRBD2 as D (6 bases). This CDR3 is built from 15 residues. Germline values: CDR1 LGHNA, CDR2 YSLEER. The chain's CDR3 is CASSQVTSRYNGQFF. The CDR3, as DNA: TGCGCCAGCAGCCAAGTTACTAGCAGGTACAATGGGCAGTTCTTC.

This rearrangement joins TRBV29-1 to TRBJ2-5; 7 bases map to TRBD1. The CDR3 sequence is 12 residues long. Germline V gene data show CDR1 as SQVTM and CDR2 as ANQGSEA. J gave up 7 bases and V 6 bases, and 8 bases lay outside the gene matches. CDR3 coding DNA: TGCAGCGTCAGCGGACAGGTCGGGACCCAGTACTTC. Its protein is CSVSGQVGTQYF. Looking up the rest from reference TRBV29-1 and TRBJ2-5 gives the full variable domain: SAVISQKPSRDICQRGTSLTIQCQVDSQVTMMFWYRQQPGQSLTLIATANQGSEATYESGFVIDKFPISRPNLTFSTLTVSNMSPEDSSIYLCSVSGQVGTQYFGPGTRLLVL.

The chain recombines TRBV15 with TRBJ2-1; 10 nucleotides line up with TRBD2. Germline assignment: CDR1 LNHNV and CDR2 YYDKDF (reference sequence). The CDR3 runs to 13 residues. V trimming: 11 bases; J trimming: 6 bases; junction bases outside the gene matches: 7. This chain's CDR3 is CAASGRSSNEQFF. CDR3 DNA: TGTGCCGCTAGCGGGAGATCATCCAATGAGCAGTTCTTC.

The chain has TRBV4-3 and TRBJ2-1; unclear D gene. The length of the CDR3 is 14 residues. The germline CDR1 and CDR2 sequences are LGHNA and YSLEER. V was clipped by 2 bases and J by 7 bases, with 12 bases between them. The DNA for the CDR3 is TGCGCCAGCAGCCAATTCGTAGGGCTTAATGAGCAGTTCTTC. It yields the protein CASSQFVGLNEQFF.

The chain links TRBV11-2 to TRBJ2-5; D remains unclear. Germline V gene lookup returns CDR1 SGHAT and CDR2 FQNNGV. The CDR3 spans 12 residues. The V end lost 1 base, the J end lost 5 bases, and 5 bases lay between the germline ends. The CDR3 DNA reads TGTGCCAGCAGCTTAGTTTCCGAGACCCAGTACTTC. It yields the protein CASSLVSETQYF.

This clone occurred a few times. This sequence joins TRBV30 and TRBJ1-2; weak D call: TRBD1 (6 bases). The CDR3 runs to 12 residues. The germline CDR1 and CDR2 sequences are GTSNPN and SVGIG (reference sequence). Trimming took off 1 base at V and 8 bases at J, with 11 bases between the two ends. The CDR3 nucleotides are TGTGCCTGGAGTGAACAGGGTTTGGGCTACACCTTC. This sequence encodes CAWSEQGLGYTF.

CDR3: CASSAGWSNTEAFF. The CDR3, as DNA: TGTGCCAGCAGCGCCGGATGGTCGAACACTGAAGCTTTCTTT. The rearrangement links TRBV9 to TRBJ1-1; D remains ambiguous. Trimming removed 3 bases from V and 1 base from J, with 10 bases in between. This CDR3 has 14 residues. In germline, CDR1 is SGDLS, CDR2 YYNGEE.

The chain links TRBV2 to TRBJ2-1, with D unresolved. This CDR3 is 11 amino acids long. CDR1 and CDR2 (germline): SNHLY, FYNNEI. V was pared by 8 bases and J by 6 bases, with 8 bases between. CDR3 nucleotides: TGTGCCAGCGGTCAAGCCAATGAGCAGTTCTTC. Translated, it gives CASGQANEQFF.

This CDR3 reads CASSSTGGRGDTQYF. CDR3 sequence (DNA): TGTGCCAGCAGTTCGACAGGGGGCAGGGGAGATACGCAGTATTTT. This sequence joins TRBV27 and TRBJ2-3; TRBD1 matches at 10 bases. The V gene end was trimmed by 4 bases and the J gene end by 5 bases; junction bases not matched to a gene: 6. Germline V gives CDR1 MNHEY, CDR2 SMNVEV (reference sequence). The CDR3 spans 15 residues.

This rearrangement joins TRBV29-1 to TRBJ2-1; 8 positions agree with TRBD2. Per the germline V gene, CDR1 is SQVTM and CDR2 is ANQGSEA. This CDR3 contains 14 residues. J was trimmed by 4 bases and V by 5 bases; bases with no gene match: 7. This CDR3 reads CSVSTSGLYNEQFF. The DNA for the CDR3 is TGCAGCGTTTCCACTAGCGGACTTTACAATGAGCAGTTCTTC.